This T cell receptor (beta chain) was identified in a study of blood T cell repertoires in COVID-19. Study-level information: Collection of acute and convalescent COVID-19 samples took place in the United States, Italy and Spain. PBMCs, B-cell-depleted T cells, or T cells provided the cDNA or gDNA that made up the material.

Looked up from germline, CDR1 is SGHNT and CDR2 is YYREEE (reference sequence). V lost 0 bases and J lost 7, with 14 bases in between. CDR3 size: 15 residues. In the study's own analysis: Researchers report that nucleated cell counts were estimated from reference gene primer amplification. Profiled with immunoSEQ multiplex PCR; TCRdb holds only in-frame clones, not every one. V and J calls and clone size follow that table, whereas D and trimming were derived from the DNA. Here the sample spans some 250,000 clones, about 82% being singletons. The source material was peripheral blood. This sequence originates from a man at least 80 years old with acute or convalescent COVID-19. This sequence joins TRBV5-4 and TRBJ2-1; the D gene is possibly TRBD2 (5 bases). This chain's CDR3 is CASSLEPRGLNEQFF. CDR3 DNA: TGTGCCAGCAGCTTGGAACCCCGGGGATTGAATGAGCAGTTCTTC.